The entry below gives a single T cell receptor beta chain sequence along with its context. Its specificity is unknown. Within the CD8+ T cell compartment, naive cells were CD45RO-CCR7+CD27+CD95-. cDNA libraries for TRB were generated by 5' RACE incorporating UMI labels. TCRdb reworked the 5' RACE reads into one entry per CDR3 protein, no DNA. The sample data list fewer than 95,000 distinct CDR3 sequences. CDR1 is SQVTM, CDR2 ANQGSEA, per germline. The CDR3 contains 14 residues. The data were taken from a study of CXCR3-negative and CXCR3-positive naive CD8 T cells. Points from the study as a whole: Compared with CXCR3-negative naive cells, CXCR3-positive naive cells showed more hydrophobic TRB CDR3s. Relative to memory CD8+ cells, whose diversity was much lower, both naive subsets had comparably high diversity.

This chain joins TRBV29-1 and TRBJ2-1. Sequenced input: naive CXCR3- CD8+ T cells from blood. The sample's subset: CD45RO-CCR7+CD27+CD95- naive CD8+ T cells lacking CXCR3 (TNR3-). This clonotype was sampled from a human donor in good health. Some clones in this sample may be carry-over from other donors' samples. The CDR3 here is CSVVTGEVYNEQFF.